This is a list of T cell receptor beta chains from one sample in a study of Graves' ophthalmopathy and Graves' hyperthyroidism. Each CDR3 protein is one row after TCRdb ran MiXCR on the multiplex PCR reads. The sample records some 750,000 distinct CDR3 sequences, roughly 41% being singletons. The sample was peripheral blood. Receptor source: an adult man with Graves' ophthalmopathy. CDR3s include the opening cysteine and the closing phenylalanine or tryptophan. The D gene is left open where the match is weak. Size tells how often a clone was seen (once, few, many) or the class of an expanded clone, and some rows leave it out.

V,J,D,size,CDR3,DNA
TRBV29-1,TRBJ1-1,-,-,CSPGGVDTEAFF,TGCAGTCCCGGGGGGGTAGACACTGAAGCTTTCTTT
TRBV19,TRBJ1-4,-,few,CASKTGTTNEKLFF,TGTGCCAGCAAAACAGGAACAACTAATGAAAAACTGTTTTTT
TRBV19,TRBJ1-2,-,-,CASSSGLTASGGYTF,TGTGCCAGTAGTTCCGGACTGACGGCGTCGGGTGGCTACACCTTC
TRBV20-1,TRBJ2-1,-,-,CSARRLALPNEQFF,TGCAGTGCTAGACGGCTAGCGCTACCCAATGAGCAGTTCTTC
TRBV7-9,TRBJ1-2,-,many,CASSFGDGGYTF,TGTGCCAGCAGCTTCGGGGACGGAGGCTACACCTTC
TRBV7-9,TRBJ2-7,-,-,CASSTGTSKLDEQYF,TGTGCCAGCAGCACGGGAACTAGCAAGTTGGACGAGCAGTACTTC
TRBV7-9,TRBJ1-5,TRBD1,-,CASSLGQHNQPRHF,TGTGCCAGCAGCCTGGGACAGCATAATCAGCCCCGGCATTTT
TRBV12-3/TRBV12-4,TRBJ2-5,-,-,CASSYTGEETQYF,TGTGCCAGCAGTTATACGGGGGAAGAGACCCAGTACTTC
TRBV25-1,TRBJ2-2,TRBD1,few,CASSEQGAGELFF,TGTGCCAGCAGTGAACAGGGGGCCGGGGAGCTGTTTTTT
TRBV9,TRBJ1-6,-,-,CASSRANRRNSPLHF,TGTGCCAGCAGTAGGGCAAACAGACGTAATTCACCCCTCCACTTT
TRBV2,TRBJ2-2,TRBD2,-,CASSYTGTSGATGELFF,TGTGCCAGCAGTTACACCGGGACTAGCGGGGCCACCGGGGAGCTGTTTTTT
TRBV10-3,TRBJ1-2,-,-,CASSSWGNYGYTF,TGTGCCAGCAGTTCCTGGGGCAACTATGGCTACACCTTC
TRBV7-9,TRBJ2-7,-,-,CASSTRGRYEQYF,TGTGCCAGCAGCACACGGGGCCGGTACGAGCAGTACTTC
TRBV19,TRBJ1-2,TRBD1,-,CASSKDRGSYGYTF,TGTGCCAGTAGTAAGGACAGGGGGTCTTATGGCTACACCTTC
TRBV7-9,TRBJ1-1,-,-,CASSLSRTDNTEAFF,TGTGCCAGCAGCTTATCCAGGACGGATAACACTGAAGCTTTCTTT
TRBV7-8,TRBJ1-5,-,many,CASSEFGGLGNQPQHF,TGTGCCAGCAGCGAATTTGGGGGTTTGGGCAATCAGCCCCAGCATTTT
TRBV7-9,TRBJ2-6,-,-,CASSLAGSGDSGANVLTF,TGTGCCAGCAGCTTAGCTGGGTCAGGGGACTCTGGGGCCAACGTCCTGACTTTC
TRBV6-1,TRBJ2-5,TRBD1,few,CASQGGPEEETQYF,TGTGCCAGCCAAGGGGGCCCAGAAGAAGAGACCCAGTACTTC
TRBV6-5,TRBJ1-2,-,-,CAGSYSGGSLLANYGYTF,TGTGCCGGCAGTTACTCGGGTGGCAGCCTGCTAGCTAACTATGGCTACACCTTC
TRBV7-9,TRBJ1-1,-,once,CASSYREGDGDTEAFF,TGTGCCAGCAGCTATCGGGAGGGTGATGGGGACACTGAAGCTTTCTTT
TRBV10-3,TRBJ2-3,TRBD2,few,CATGLAGVADTQYF,TGTGCCACCGGACTAGCGGGAGTAGCAGATACGCAGTATTTT
TRBV9,TRBJ1-1,-,-,CASSFIAGDITEAFF,TGTGCCAGCAGCTTCATCGCGGGGGATATCACTGAAGCTTTCTTT
TRBV29-1,TRBJ1-1,-,-,CSVLGFGTEAFF,TGCAGCGTTCTGGGGTTTGGCACTGAAGCTTTCTTT
TRBV29-1,TRBJ1-1,-,many,CSVLGPIIHTEAFF,TGCAGCGTTCTTGGACCTATAATCCACACTGAAGCTTTCTTT
TRBV10-1,TRBJ2-3,-,many,CASSDRDSTDTQYF,TGCGCCAGCAGTGACAGGGACAGCACAGATACGCAGTATTTT
TRBV20-1,TRBJ2-7,-,many,CSAIPRTASYEQYF,TGCAGTGCCATCCCCCGGACAGCCTCCTACGAGCAGTACTTC
TRBV11-2,TRBJ1-4,TRBD1,many,CASSLPGQGYEKLFF,TGTGCCAGCAGCTTACCGGGACAGGGATATGAAAAACTGTTTTTT
TRBV7-2,TRBJ2-7,TRBD1,-,CASSTRTGFYEQYF,TGTGCCAGCAGCACCCGGACAGGCTTTTACGAGCAGTACTTC
TRBV4-1,TRBJ1-5,-,-,CASSQDRGSSNQPQHF,TGCGCCAGCAGCCAAGATCGAGGCAGTAGCAATCAGCCCCAGCATTTT